The T cell receptor (beta chain) described here comes from a study of T cell repertoires in cytomegalovirus infection. About the study: Both CMV infection and a matching HLA type were indicated by public TCR beta signatures.

A note on this clonotype: No antigen is known for it.

TCRdb redid the calling of the reads with MiXCR, one entry per CDR3 protein. The sample has 200,000 to 300,000 distinct CDR3 sequences, roughly an eighth seen once. Study-wide points: Clonotypes of TCR beta that were HLA-C-restricted and CMV-specific dominated the ex vivo response.

This sequence originates from a human donor in good health (CMV status not recorded). Some clones in this sample may be carry-over from other donors' samples. Sequencing used PBMCs.

DNA for the CDR3: TGCAGTGCTCGACCCATCTCTGGAAACACCATATATTTT. This codes for CSARPISGNTIYF. The gene calls are TRBV20-1 and TRBJ1-3; D unclear. The ends were cut back, 5 bases at V and 0 bases at J, with 8 bases in the middle. The germline V gene encodes CDR1 DFQATT and CDR2 SNEGSKA (reference sequence). The CDR3 is 13 amino acids.